One TCR beta chain is described in this entry. This entry is derived from a study of blood T cell repertoires in COVID-19. Overall study context: Sources were T cells, B-cell-depleted T cells, or PBMCs; the material itself was cDNA or gDNA.

Using immunoSEQ multiplex PCR, the repertoire was profiled, and TCRdb retains in-frame clones only, with some absent. Of 95,000 to 150,000 clones listed, 85% to 90% are singletons. The CDR3 loop spans 15 amino acids. Germline values: CDR1 SGHNT, CDR2 YYREEE (reference sequence). Trimming shortened V by 0 bases and J by 0 bases, and 7 bases separated the two germline ends. Patients in Seattle were enrolled during active infection, then followed longitudinally. The chain has TRBV5-4 and TRBJ2-1; D is undetermined. The source is a woman aged 60-75 years with COVID-19, enrolled during active disease. Sequencing was done on a sample of peripheral blood. The CDR3 spells CASSLESSSYNEQFF. The CDR3 region has the DNA TGTGCCAGCAGCTTGGAGTCGAGCTCCTACAATGAGCAGTTCTTC.